This TCR beta chain stems from a study of beta chain features in type 1 diabetes. Study as a whole: Cell yields, gender and age were comparable in patients and healthy donors.

Via CD45RO/CCR7/CD25/CD127/CD95/CD27, cells of the CD4+ naive, central memory, regulatory and stem cell-like memory subsets were sorted. Whole-study results and caveats: The VDJ junctions of type 1 diabetes patients carried fewer insertions and more deletions.

Every bit of the isolated RNA underwent reverse transcription, so sequencing read expressed TCRB transcripts. Some clones are missing from TCRdb's copy, which holds only in-frame ones; the method was immunoSEQ multiplex PCR. The sample records 900,000 or so clones, roughly a sixth being singletons. A word on this clone: Antigen specificity is unknown.

Material: naive CD4+ T cells from blood. This receptor was identified in a woman in her late teens or twenties in good health.

CDR3 amino acids: CASSPDRGNPTKQYF. CDR3 sequence (DNA): TGTGCCAGCTCACCCGACAGGGGAAATCCTACGAAGCAGTACTTC. The V call is TRBV18, the J call TRBJ2-5, with 8 bases that match TRBD1. The CDR3 covers 15 residues. The V and J ends lost 3 bases and 11 bases, in that order; junction bases with no gene match: 14. Germline V gives CDR1 KGHSH, CDR2 LQKENI.